The 14 T cell receptor beta chains presented below share a single source sample, sequenced in a study of T cell repertoires in cytomegalovirus infection (dated by TCRdb to about 2019). The reads were generated on an Illumina HiSeq 1500. The public reads were reanalyzed by TCRdb: fastp trimming at Q25, MiXCR alignment, in-frame beta chains only. Each entry is one CDR3 protein sequence, shown with its most common DNA and genes. The sample contains 250,000 or so distinct CDR3 sequences, over 15% of them found a single time. About half of the sample goes to the ten largest clones. The specimen sequenced was CD8+ T cells from PBMCs. These TCRs come from a human donor in good health (CMV status not recorded). Some clones in this sample may be carry-over from other donors' samples.

On this clonotype itself: Since a much larger clone is just one base distant, this may be a read error. Given the absence of the conserved phenylalanine or tryptophan at the CDR3 end, a read error is likely. V gene TRBV7-2 combines with J gene TRBJ2-1; 10 bases map to TRBD2. From germline, CDR1 is SGHTA and CDR2 FQGNSA. The CDR3 is 16 residues long. V shed 2 bases, J shed 4 bases, and the junction held 5 bases outside the gene matches. CDR3 sequence reads: CASSLNVAGGYNEQFY. DNA for the CDR3: TGTGCCAGCAGCTTAAATGTAGCGGGGGGATACAATGAGCAGTTCTAC.

This chain connects TRBV4-1 to TRBJ1-1, with D hard to call. The ends were cut back, 1 base at V and 2 bases at J, with 8 bases in the middle. Germline V gene data show CDR1 as MGHRA and CDR2 as YSYEKL. The length of the CDR3 is 14 residues. CDR3 residues: CASSQGNENTEAFF. In DNA form, the CDR3 reads TGCGCCAGCAGCCAAGGTAACGAAAACACTGAAGCTTTCTTT.

This clonotype has ten or more counts. V is TRBV12-3 or TRBV12-4 and J is TRBJ2-7, with TRBD1 matching 10 bases. The CDR3 extends over 14 amino acids. V lost 3 bases, J lost 4 bases, and 3 bases stayed unmatched. The CDR3 protein is CASSFGTGDYEQYF. In DNA form, the CDR3 reads TGTGCCAGCAGTTTTGGGACAGGGGATTACGAGCAGTACTTC.

This clonotype was observed a few times. The chain carries TRBV28 and TRBJ2-3, with 8 bases aligning to TRBD2. The CDR3 has 18 amino acids. The J segment lost 0 bases and the V segment lost 6 bases, leaving 14 bases of the junction unmatched. Germline lookup yields CDR1 MDHEN and CDR2 SYDVKM. The CDR3 DNA follows: TGTGCCAGCAGCTTTCCGTCCAGCGGGGGTCCTAGCACAGATACGCAGTATTTT. Its protein is CASSFPSSGGPSTDTQYF.

This clonotype was observed a single time. The V gene is TRBV6-6, the J gene TRBJ1-2; weak D call: TRBD1 (6 bases). Per the germline V gene, CDR1 is MNHNY and CDR2 is SVGAGI (reference sequence). This CDR3 region has 21 residues. V lost 0 bases and J lost 6, with 32 bases in between. The CDR3 here is CASSYSGGRVMTGHLNHGYTF. Here the CDR3 DNA reads TGTGCCAGCAGTTACTCGGGAGGGAGAGTTATGACGGGACACTTAAATCATGGCTACACCTTC.

This clonotype was recorded many times. The CDR3 coding sequence is TGTGCCAGCAGCTTAGGACAGAGACGTGCTGAAGCTTTCTTT. This gives the protein CASSLGQRRAEAFF. The chain employs TRBV7-9 and TRBJ1-1, with D possibly matching TRBD1 (5 bases). Between the trimmed V and J ends, which lost 1 base and 6 bases, there was a span of 12 bases. Germline CDR1 and CDR2: SEHNR and FQNEAQ (reference sequence). This CDR3 comprises 14 residues.

This clonotype was counted only a few times. The chain links TRBV7-9 to TRBJ2-7; TRBD2 aligns across 10 bases. The germline gives CDR1 SEHNR, CDR2 FQNEAQ (reference sequence). V was clipped by 2 bases and J by 1 base; unmatched bases: 5. The CDR3 is 16 amino acids. The CDR3 spells CASSLLPSGGSYEQYF. CDR3 DNA sequence: TGTGCCAGCAGCTTATTGCCTAGCGGGGGATCCTACGAGCAGTACTTC.

This clonotype was seen only a few times. One junction end disagrees with the germline gene, perhaps due to a read error. This sequence joins TRBV6-2 or TRBV6-3 and TRBJ2-3; TRBD1 aligns across 8 bases. CDR1 and CDR2 (germline): MNHEY, SVGEGT. The CDR3 spans 16 residues. CDR3 sequence (DNA): TGTGCCAGCAGTCACTCCCTTGACAGGGGAACAGATACGCAGTATTTT. It specifies CASSHSLDRGTDTQYF.

This clonotype was seen just once. CDR3 sequence (DNA): TGTGCCAGCAGCCAGCGGGGGGGAAACACAGATACGCAGTATTTT. It encodes CASSQRGGNTDTQYF. This chain uses TRBV11-2 with TRBJ2-3; 10 bases line up with TRBD2. Germline CDR1 reads SGHAT; CDR2 reads FQNNGV. CDR3 length equals 15 residues. J gave up 2 bases and V 5 bases, and 4 bases lay outside the gene matches.

The chain carries TRBV29-1 and TRBJ1-2, with D possibly matching TRBD1 (6 bases). Germline loops: CDR1 SQVTM, CDR2 ANQGSEA. V was cut by 3 bases and J by 4 bases, with 21 bases left in between. This CDR3 spans 16 amino acids. The CDR3 is CSVEARKIGGGYGYTF. CDR3 sequence (DNA): TGCAGCGTTGAGGCCCGCAAGATTGGGGGCGGCTATGGCTACACCTTC.

The V and J genes are TRBV11-2 and TRBJ1-1; D is ambiguous. The length of the CDR3 is 12 residues. V was trimmed by 1 base and J by 7 bases, leaving 7 bases between them. The germline V gene has CDR1 SGHAT and CDR2 FQNNGV. CDR3 amino acids: CASSLAGFEAFF. The CDR3 bases are TGTGCCAGCAGCTTAGCCGGATTTGAAGCTTTCTTT. The full variable domain, in which reference TRBV11-2 and TRBJ1-1 provide the parts outside the CDR3, is EAGVAQSPRYKIIEKRQSVAFWCNPISGHATLYWYQQILGQGPKLLIQFQNNGVVDDSQLPKDRFSAERLKGVDSTLKIQPAKLEDSAVYLCASSLAGFEAFFGQGTRLTVV.

About this clonotype itself: A single base separates this from a much larger clone, so it may be a read error. The chain recombines TRBV7-6 with TRBJ2-1; D unclear. The germline CDR1 and CDR2 sequences are SGHVS and FNYEAQ. The CDR3 extends over 15 amino acids. Between the trimmed V and J ends, which lost 1 base and 7 bases, there was a span of 14 bases. The CDR3 coding sequence is TGTGCCAGCAGCTTAGTGTCAGGACCTCTGAATGAGCAGTTCTTC. It codes for CASSLVSGPLNEQFF.

The chain is built from TRBV20-1 and TRBJ2-7, with a weak D call TRBD2 (7 bases). The CDR3 is 13 residues long. V shed 6 bases and J shed 3 bases, with 15 bases lying between them. Germline CDR1 DFQATT, CDR2 SNEGSKA (reference sequence). The CDR3, as DNA: TGCAGTGCCATATCAGGGGACTACTACGAGCAGTACTTC. Its protein product is CSAISGDYYEQYF.

This clonotype was observed a handful of times. J is TRBJ2-5 and V is TRBV7-6; D might be TRBD1 or TRBD2, each matching 5 bases. The germline gives CDR1 SGHVS, CDR2 FNYEAQ. The CDR3 totals 16 residues. Trimming removed 0 bases from V and 2 bases from J, with 13 bases in between. CDR3 nucleotide sequence: TGTGCCAGCAGCTTAGCGTTTGGGACGGAACAAGAGACCCAGTACTTC. Translation: CASSLAFGTEQETQYF.